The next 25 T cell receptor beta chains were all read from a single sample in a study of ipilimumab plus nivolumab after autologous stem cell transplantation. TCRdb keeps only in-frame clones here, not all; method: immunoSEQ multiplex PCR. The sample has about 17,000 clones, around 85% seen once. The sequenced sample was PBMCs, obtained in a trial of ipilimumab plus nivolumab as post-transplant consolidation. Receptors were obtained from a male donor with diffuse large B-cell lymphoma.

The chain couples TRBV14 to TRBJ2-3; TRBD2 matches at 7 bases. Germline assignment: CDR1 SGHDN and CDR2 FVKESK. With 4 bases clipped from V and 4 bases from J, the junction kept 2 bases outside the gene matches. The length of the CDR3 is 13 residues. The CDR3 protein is CASSLSGADTQYF. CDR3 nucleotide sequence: TGTGCCAGCAGCCTCAGCGGGGCAGATACGCAGTATTTT.

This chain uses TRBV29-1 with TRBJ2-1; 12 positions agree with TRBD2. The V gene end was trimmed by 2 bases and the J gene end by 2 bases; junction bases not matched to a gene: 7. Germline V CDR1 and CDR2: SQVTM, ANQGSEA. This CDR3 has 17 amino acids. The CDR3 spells CSVEPSGRARAYNEQFF. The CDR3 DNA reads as TGCAGCGTTGAACCTAGCGGGAGGGCCCGGGCCTACAATGAGCAGTTCTTC.

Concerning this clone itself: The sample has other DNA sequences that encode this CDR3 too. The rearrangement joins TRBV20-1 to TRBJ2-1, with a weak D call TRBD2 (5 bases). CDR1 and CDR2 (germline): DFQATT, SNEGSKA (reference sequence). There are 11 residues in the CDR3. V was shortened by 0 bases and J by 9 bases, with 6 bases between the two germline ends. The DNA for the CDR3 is TGCAGTGCTAGAGATGGGAGTGAGCAGTTCTTC. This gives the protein CSARDGSEQFF.

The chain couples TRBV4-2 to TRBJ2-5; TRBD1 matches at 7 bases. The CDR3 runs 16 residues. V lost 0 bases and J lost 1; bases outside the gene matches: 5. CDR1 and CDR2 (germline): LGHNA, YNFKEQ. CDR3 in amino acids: CASSQENPGGQETQYF. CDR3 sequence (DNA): TGTGCCAGCAGCCAAGAAAATCCAGGGGGCCAAGAGACCCAGTACTTC.

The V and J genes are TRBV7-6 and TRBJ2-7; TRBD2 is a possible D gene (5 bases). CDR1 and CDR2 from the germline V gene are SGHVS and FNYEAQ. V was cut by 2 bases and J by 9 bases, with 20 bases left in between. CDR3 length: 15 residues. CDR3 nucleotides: TGTGCCAGCAGCTTAAAGGACTCCGAACAGTGGGCGCAGTACTTC. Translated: CASSLKDSEQWAQYF.

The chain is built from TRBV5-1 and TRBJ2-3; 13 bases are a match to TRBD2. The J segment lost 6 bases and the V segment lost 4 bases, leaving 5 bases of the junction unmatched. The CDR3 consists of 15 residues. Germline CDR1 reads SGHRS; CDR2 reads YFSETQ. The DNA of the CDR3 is TGCGCCAGCAGCCCTACTAGCGGGGGGGCTGATACGCAGTATTTT. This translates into CASSPTSGGADTQYF.

For the CDR3, the DNA is TGTGCCTGGCAGGGAACCTACGAGCAGTACTTC. Its translation: CAWQGTYEQYF. The rearrangement uses TRBV30 and TRBJ2-7; D possibly corresponds to TRBD1 (5 bases). The CDR3 contains 11 residues. Germline CDR1 is GTSNPN and CDR2 is SVGIG (reference sequence). Trimming removed 5 bases at V and 2 bases at J, with 7 bases between.

CDR3 nucleotide sequence: TGTGCCAGTACAGCACTGGACAGGGCGTATGGCTACACCTTC. Translation: CASTALDRAYGYTF. The J gene is TRBJ1-2, the V gene TRBV19; 8 bases are a match to TRBD1. CDR3 length: 14 residues. The germline gives CDR1 LNHDA, CDR2 SQIVND (reference sequence). V shed 7 bases and J 5 bases; nucleotides not matched to a gene: 9.

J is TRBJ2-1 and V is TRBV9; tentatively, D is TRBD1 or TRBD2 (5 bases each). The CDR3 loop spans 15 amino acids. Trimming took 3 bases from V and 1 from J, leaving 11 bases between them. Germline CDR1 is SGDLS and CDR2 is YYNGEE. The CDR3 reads CASSGLGASYNEQFF. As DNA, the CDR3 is TGTGCCAGCAGCGGTCTCGGGGCTTCCTACAATGAGCAGTTCTTC.

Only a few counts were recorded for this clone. The CDR3 DNA sequence: TGTGCCATCAGTGGGAGGAGCGGGGGGCTTTCTACAGATACGCAGTATTTT. Translation: CAISGRSGGLSTDTQYF. The V and J genes are TRBV10-3 and TRBJ2-3, with 9 positions matching TRBD2. The CDR3 spans 17 residues. Per germline, CDR1 ENHRY and CDR2 SYGVKD. The ends lost 4 bases at V and 3 bases at J; junction bases unmatched: 11.

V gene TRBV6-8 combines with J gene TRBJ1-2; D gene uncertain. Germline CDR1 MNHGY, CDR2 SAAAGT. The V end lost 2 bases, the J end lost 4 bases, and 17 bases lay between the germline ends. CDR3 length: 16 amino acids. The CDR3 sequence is CASSYRLGGLIYGYTF. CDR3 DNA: TGTGCCAGCAGTTACCGGTTAGGTGGACTTATCTATGGCTACACCTTC.

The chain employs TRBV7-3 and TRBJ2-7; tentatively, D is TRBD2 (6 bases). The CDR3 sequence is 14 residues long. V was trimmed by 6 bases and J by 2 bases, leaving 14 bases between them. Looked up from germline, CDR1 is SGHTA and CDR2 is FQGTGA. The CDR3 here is CASRRGGETYEQYF. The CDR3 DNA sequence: TGTGCCAGCAGGAGGGGCGGGGAGACCTACGAGCAGTACTTC.

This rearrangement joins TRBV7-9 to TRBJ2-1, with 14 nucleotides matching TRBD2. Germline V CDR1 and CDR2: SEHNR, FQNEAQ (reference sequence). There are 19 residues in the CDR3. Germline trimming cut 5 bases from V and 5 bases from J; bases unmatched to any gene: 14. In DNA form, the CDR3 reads TGTGCCAGCAGCCCCCGGAGGACTAGCGGGAGGACCAGAAACAATGAGCAGTTCTTC. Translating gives CASSPRRTSGRTRNNEQFF.

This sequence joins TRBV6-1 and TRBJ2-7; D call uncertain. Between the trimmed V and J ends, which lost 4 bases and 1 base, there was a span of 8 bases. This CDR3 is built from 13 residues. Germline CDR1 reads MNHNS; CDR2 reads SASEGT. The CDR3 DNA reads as TGTGCCAGCAGTGTAGGCGAATCCTACGAGCAGTACTTC. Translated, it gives CASSVGESYEQYF.

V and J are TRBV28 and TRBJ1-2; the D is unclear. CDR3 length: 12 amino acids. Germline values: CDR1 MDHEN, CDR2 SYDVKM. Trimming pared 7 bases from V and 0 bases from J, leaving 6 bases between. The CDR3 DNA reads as TGTGCCAGCATGAAACCTAACTATGGCTACACCTTC. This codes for CASMKPNYGYTF.

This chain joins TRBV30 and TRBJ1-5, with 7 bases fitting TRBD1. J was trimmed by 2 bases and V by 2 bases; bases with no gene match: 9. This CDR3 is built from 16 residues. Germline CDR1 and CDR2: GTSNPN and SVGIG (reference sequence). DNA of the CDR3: TGTGCCTGGAGTCCCATCGACAGGGACGGCAATCAGCCCCAGCATTTT. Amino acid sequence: CAWSPIDRDGNQPQHF.

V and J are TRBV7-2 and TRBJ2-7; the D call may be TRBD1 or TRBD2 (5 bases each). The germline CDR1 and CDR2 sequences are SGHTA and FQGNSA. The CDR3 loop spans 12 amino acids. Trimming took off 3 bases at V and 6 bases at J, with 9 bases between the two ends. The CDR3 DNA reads TGTGCCAGCAGCTTTATGGGGGTCGAGCAGTACTTC. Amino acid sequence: CASSFMGVEQYF.

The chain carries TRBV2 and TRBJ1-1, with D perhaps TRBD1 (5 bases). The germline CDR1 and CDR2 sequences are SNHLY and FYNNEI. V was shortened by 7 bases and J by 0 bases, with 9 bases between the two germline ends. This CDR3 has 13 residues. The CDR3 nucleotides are TGTGCCAGCAAACAGGAGATGAACACTGAAGCTTTCTTT. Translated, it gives CASKQEMNTEAFF.

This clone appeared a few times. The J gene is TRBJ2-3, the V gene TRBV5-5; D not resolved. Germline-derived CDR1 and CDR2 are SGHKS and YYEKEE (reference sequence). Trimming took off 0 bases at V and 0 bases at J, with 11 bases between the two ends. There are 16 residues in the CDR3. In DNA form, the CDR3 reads TGTGCCAGCAGCTTGGTCCGCAGGCGTAGCACAGATACGCAGTATTTT. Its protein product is CASSLVRRRSTDTQYF. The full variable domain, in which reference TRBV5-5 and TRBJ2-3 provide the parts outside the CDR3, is DAGVTQSPTHLIKTRGQQVTLRCSPISGHKSVSWYQQVLGQGPQFIFQYYEKEERGRGNFPDRFSARQFPNYSSELNVNALLLGDSALYLCASSLVRRRSTDTQYFGPGTRLTVL.

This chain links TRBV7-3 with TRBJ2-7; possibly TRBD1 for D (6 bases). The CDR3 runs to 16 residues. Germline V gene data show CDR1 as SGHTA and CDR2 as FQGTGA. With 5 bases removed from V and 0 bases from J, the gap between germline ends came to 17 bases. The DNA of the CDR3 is TGTGCCAGCAGCATACAGGGCGAGACCAGCTCCTACGAGCAGTACTTC. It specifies CASSIQGETSSYEQYF.

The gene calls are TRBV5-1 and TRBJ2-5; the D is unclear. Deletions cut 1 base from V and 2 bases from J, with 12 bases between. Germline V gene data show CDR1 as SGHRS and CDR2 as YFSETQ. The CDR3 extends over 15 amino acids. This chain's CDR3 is CASSLTTQSQETQYF. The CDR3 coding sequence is TGCGCCAGCAGCTTGACTACCCAGAGTCAAGAGACCCAGTACTTC.

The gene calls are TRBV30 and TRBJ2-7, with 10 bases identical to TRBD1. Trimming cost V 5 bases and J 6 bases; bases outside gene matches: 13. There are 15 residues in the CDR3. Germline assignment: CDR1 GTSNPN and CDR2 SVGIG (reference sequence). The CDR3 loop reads CAWGHGTGAFGEQYF. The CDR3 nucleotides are TGTGCCTGGGGTCACGGGACAGGGGCCTTCGGCGAGCAGTACTTC.

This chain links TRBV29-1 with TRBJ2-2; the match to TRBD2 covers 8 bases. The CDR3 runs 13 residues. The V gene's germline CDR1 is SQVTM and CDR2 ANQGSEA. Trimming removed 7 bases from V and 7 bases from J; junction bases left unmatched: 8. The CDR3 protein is CSASRRGDGELFF. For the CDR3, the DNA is TGCAGCGCTTCGCGGCGGGGGGACGGGGAGCTGTTTTTT.

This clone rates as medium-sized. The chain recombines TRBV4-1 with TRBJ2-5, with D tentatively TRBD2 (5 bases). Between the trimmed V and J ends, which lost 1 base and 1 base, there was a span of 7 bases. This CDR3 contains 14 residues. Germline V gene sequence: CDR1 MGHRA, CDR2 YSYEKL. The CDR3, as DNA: TGCGCCAGCAGCCAAGCAGGACTCCAAGAGACCCAGTACTTC. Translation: CASSQAGLQETQYF.

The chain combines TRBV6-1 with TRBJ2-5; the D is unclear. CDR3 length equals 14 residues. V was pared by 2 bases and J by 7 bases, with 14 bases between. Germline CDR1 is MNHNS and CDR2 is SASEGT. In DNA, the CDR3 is TGTGCCAGCAGTGAACCTCTAGGCCTCGGGACCCAGTACTTC. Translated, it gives CASSEPLGLGTQYF.